This T cell receptor (beta chain) originates from a study of cytotoxic CD8 clonotypes in ibrutinib-treated CLL. At the level of the study: There were, on average, roughly 260,000 productive templates and tens of thousands of productive rearrangements per sample. General study results and limits: Few clonotypes were public, and these shrank or held steady under treatment. Clonality went up at the time of ibrutinib response, stayed stable in sustained remission, and later dropped back toward its baseline level at progression. Relative to age-matched healthy donors, clonality at baseline was higher, and it tracked circulating CD8+ T-cell counts.

Profiled with immunoSEQ multiplex PCR; TCRdb holds only in-frame clones, not every one. The sample holds some 140,000 clones; around three quarters are singletons and the top ten take around 13%. In regard to this clone: Antigen: not known.

The germline V and J ends were trimmed by 0 bases and 3 bases, with 8 bases remaining between them. The CDR3 length is 14 residues. CDR1 MNHEY and CDR2 SVGAGI come from the germline V gene. The chain couples TRBV6-5 to TRBJ1-1; D is undetermined. The material was PBMCs, obtained after 12 months of ibrutinib treatment. The TCR was taken from a human donor with chronic lymphocytic leukemia. The CDR3 bases are TGTGCCAGCAGTTACTCCCCCAGGTACACTGAAGCTTTCTTT. Translating it yields CASSYSPRYTEAFF.